This TCR beta chain originates from a study of radiotherapy plus CTLA-4 blockade in lung cancer. Sequencing used immunoSEQ multiplex PCR; TCRdb keeps in-frame clones, though not all of them. The sample lists 25,000 to 35,000 clones; around 80% were seen once. Per germline, CDR1 GTSNPN and CDR2 SVGIG (reference sequence). The CDR3 is 18 residues long. V was clipped by 5 bases and J by 5 bases, with 25 bases between them. This material consisted of peripheral blood, taken from a patient treated with radiotherapy plus ipilimumab. This receptor was identified in a human donor with non-small cell lung cancer that progressed on radiotherapy plus ipilimumab. The rearrangement links TRBV30 to TRBJ2-6; no definite D call. CDR3: CAWLLTRYNKGRANVLTF. The CDR3 DNA sequence: TGTGCCTGGTTGTTAACGCGTTATAACAAAGGTCGGGCCAACGTCCTGACTTTC.